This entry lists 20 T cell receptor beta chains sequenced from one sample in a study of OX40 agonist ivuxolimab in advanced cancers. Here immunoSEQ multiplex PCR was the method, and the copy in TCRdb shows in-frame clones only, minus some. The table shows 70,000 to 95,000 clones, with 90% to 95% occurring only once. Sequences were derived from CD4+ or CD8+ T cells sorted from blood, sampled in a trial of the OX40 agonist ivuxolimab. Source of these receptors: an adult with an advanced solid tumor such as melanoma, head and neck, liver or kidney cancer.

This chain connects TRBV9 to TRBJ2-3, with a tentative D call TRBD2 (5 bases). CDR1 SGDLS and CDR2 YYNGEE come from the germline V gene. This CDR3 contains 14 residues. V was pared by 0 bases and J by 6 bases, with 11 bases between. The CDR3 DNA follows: TGTGCCAGCAGCGTAGCCACGGGATGGGATACGCAGTATTTT. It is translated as CASSVATGWDTQYF.

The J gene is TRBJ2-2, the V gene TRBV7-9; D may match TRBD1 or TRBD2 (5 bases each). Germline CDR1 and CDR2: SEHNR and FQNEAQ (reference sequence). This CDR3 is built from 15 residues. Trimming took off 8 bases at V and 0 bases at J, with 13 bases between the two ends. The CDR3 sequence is CASQWWGSNTGELFF. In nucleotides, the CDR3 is TGTGCCAGCCAGTGGTGGGGGTCGAACACCGGGGAGCTGTTTTTT.

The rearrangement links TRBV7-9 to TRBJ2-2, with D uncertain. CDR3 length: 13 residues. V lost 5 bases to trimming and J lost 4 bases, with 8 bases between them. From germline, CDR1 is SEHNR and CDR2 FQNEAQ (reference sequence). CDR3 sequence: CASSPPPTGELFF. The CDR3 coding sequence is TGTGCCAGCAGCCCACCCCCCACCGGGGAGCTGTTTTTT.

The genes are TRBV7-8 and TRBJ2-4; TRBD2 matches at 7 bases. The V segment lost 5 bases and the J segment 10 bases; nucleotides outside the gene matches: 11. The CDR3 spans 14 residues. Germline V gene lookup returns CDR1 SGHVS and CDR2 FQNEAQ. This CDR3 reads CASSRLAEEGIQYF. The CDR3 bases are TGTGCCAGCAGCCGCCTAGCGGAGGAGGGTATTCAGTACTTC.

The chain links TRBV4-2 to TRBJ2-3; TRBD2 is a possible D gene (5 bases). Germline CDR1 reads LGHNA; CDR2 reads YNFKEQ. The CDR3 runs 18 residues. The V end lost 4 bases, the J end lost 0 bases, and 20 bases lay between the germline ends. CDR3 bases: TGTGCCAGCAGCCCCACAGTGAGGGTTTCAACTAGCACAGATACGCAGTATTTT. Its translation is CASSPTVRVSTSTDTQYF.

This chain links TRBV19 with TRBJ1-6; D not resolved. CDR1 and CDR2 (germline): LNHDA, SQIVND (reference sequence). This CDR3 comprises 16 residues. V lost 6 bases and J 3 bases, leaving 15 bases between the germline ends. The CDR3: CASRLLGVIYNSPLHF. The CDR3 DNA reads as TGTGCCAGTAGACTTTTGGGTGTAATCTATAATTCACCCCTCCACTTT.

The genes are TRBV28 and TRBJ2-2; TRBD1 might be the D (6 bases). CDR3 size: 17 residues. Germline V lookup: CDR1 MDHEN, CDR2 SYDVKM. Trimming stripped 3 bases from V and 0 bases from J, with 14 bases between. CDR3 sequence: CASSFQTGTANTGELFF. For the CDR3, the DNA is TGTGCCAGCAGTTTCCAAACAGGGACGGCGAACACCGGGGAGCTGTTTTTT.

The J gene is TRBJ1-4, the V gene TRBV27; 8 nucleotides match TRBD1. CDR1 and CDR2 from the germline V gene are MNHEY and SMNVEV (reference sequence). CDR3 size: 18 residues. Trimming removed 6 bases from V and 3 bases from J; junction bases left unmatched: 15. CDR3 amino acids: CASRPTGVRKEANEKLFF. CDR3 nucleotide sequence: TGTGCCAGCAGGCCGACAGGGGTGAGGAAGGAGGCTAATGAAAAACTGTTTTTT.

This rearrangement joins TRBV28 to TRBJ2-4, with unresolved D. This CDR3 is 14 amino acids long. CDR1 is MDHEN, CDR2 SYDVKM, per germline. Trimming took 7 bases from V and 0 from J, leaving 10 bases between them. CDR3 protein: CASTGVLAKNIQYF. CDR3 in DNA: TGTGCCAGCACAGGCGTTCTAGCCAAAAACATTCAGTACTTC.

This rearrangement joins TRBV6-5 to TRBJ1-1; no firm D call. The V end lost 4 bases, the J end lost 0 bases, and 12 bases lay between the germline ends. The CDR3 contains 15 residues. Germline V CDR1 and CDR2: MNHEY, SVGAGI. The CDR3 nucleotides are TGTGCCAGCAGTTTTTTGGACGGGATGAACACTGAAGCTTTCTTT. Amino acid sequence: CASSFLDGMNTEAFF.

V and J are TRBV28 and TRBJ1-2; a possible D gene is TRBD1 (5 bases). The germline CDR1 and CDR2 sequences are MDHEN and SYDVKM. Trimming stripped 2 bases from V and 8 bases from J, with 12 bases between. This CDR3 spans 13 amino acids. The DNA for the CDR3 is TGTGCCAGCAGTTTAGGGGGGGGTCAAGGCTACACCTTC. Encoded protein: CASSLGGGQGYTF.

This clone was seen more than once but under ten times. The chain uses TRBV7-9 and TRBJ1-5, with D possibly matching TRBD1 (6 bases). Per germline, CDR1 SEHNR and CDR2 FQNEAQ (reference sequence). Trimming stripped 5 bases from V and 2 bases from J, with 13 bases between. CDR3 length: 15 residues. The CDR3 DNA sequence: TGTGCCAGCAGCCCTCTACAGGGAGGCAATCAGCCCCAGCATTTT. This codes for CASSPLQGGNQPQHF.

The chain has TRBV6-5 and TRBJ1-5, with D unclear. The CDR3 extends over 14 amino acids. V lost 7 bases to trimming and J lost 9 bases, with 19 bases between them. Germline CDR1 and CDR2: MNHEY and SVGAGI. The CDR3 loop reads CASTQTGASRPQHF. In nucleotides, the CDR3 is TGTGCCAGCACCCAAACTGGCGCCTCCCGGCCCCAGCATTTT.

This CDR3 reads CASSLSRSGANVLTF. CDR3 in DNA: TGTGCCAGCAGTTTATCACGGTCTGGGGCCAACGTCCTGACTTTC. The chain employs TRBV27 and TRBJ2-6, with D unresolved. The length of the CDR3 is 15 residues. Germline V lookup: CDR1 MNHEY, CDR2 SMNVEV (reference sequence). V was cut by 0 bases and J by 1 base, with 4 bases left in between.

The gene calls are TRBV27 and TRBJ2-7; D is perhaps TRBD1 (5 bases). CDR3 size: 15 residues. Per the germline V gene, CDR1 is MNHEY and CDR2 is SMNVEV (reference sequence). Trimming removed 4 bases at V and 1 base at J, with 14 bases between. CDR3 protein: CASSWEGALSYEQYF. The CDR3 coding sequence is TGTGCCAGCAGTTGGGAAGGGGCGCTGTCCTACGAGCAGTACTTC.

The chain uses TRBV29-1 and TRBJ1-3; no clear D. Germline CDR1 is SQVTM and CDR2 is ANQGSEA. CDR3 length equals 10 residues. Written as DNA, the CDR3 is TGCAGTCCCGGAGGCCGCACCATATATTTT. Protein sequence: CSPGGRTIYF.

DNA for the CDR3: TGTGCCAGCAGCTTGTCAGGGGTATACACCGGGGAGCTGTTTTTT. Translating it yields CASSLSGVYTGELFF. V usage is TRBV5-6 and J usage is TRBJ2-2; D is possibly TRBD1 (6 bases). Germline V lookup: CDR1 SGHDT, CDR2 YYEEEE. V gave up 1 base and J gave up 3 bases, with 10 bases separating them. The CDR3 runs 15 residues.

The CDR3 protein is CASSHFAPGQGKDQPQHF. The CDR3 DNA is TGTGCCAGCTCCCATTTTGCTCCGGGACAGGGAAAGGATCAGCCCCAGCATTTT. V usage is TRBV18 and J usage is TRBJ1-5; 9 bases agree with TRBD1. The germline gives CDR1 KGHSH, CDR2 LQKENI. The CDR3 sequence is 18 residues long. Germline trimming cut 6 bases from V and 5 bases from J; bases unmatched to any gene: 17. The complete variable domain, with remaining parts taken from reference TRBV18 and TRBJ1-5, reads NAGVMQNPRHLVRRRGQEARLRCSPMKGHSHVYWYRQLPEEGLKFMVYLQKENIIDESGMPKERFSAEFPKEGPSILRIQQVVRGDSAAYFCASSHFAPGQGKDQPQHFGDGTRLSIL.

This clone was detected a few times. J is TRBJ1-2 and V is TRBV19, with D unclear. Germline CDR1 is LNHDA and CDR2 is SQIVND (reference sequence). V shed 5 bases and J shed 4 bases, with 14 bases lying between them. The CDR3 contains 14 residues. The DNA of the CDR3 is TGTGCCAGTAGTCCATCCCTGTTTGCCTATGGCTACACCTTC. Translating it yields CASSPSLFAYGYTF.

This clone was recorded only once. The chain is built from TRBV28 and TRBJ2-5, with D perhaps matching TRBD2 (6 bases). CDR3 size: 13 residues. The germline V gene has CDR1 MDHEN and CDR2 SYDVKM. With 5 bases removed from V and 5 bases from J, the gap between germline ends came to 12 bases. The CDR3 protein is CASSRPAGETQYF. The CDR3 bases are TGTGCCAGCAGTCGTCCGGCGGGGGAGACCCAGTACTTC. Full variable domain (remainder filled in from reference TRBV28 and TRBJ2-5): DVKVTQSSRYLVKRTGEKVFLECVQDMDHENMFWYRQDPGLGLRLIYFSYDVKMKEKGDIPEGYSVSREKKERFSLILESASTNQTSMYLCASSRPAGETQYFGPGTRLLVL.